This T cell receptor (beta chain) is from a study of T cell clonality in common variable immunodeficiency (dated by TCRdb to 2015 to 2017). Both CVID patients and healthy controls were predominantly of Caucasian heritage. From each donor, roughly 5 to 8.5 ml of heparinized peripheral whole blood was collected. Genomic DNA from adults with common variable immune deficiency (CVID) and from healthy adult controls was the source for sequencing TCRbeta CDR3 repertoires. The control group was made up of around 22 healthy adult volunteers (about 10 male and around 12 female) whose ages ranged from roughly 23 to 66 years, with a mean age of nearly 35. Diluted blood was subjected to density centrifugation over Hypaque 1077 or Ficoll-Paque for isolation of peripheral blood mononuclear cells. Genomic DNA was obtained from unsorted mononuclear cells through either Qiagen column purification or a centrifugation-based method.

This clone was seen repeatedly, ten times or more. The antigen it binds to is not known. The read terminates 3 residues before the CDR3 end, so the remaining end is supplied by the germline J gene. V lost 4 bases and J lost 5 bases, and the count of bases not matched to a germline gene is 8. The germline V gene (reference sequence) supplies CDR1 SGHNT and CDR2 YYREEE. The CDR3 goes from the cysteine to the phenylalanine over 14 residues. Of the CDR3's DNA, 33 bases were read; they are in frame from base 1. Study-level results and caveats: Fewer deletions and N-nucleotide insertions were reportedly observed in CVID TCRbeta sequences, and highly modified clones with 13 or more V deletions were reportedly absent from CVID TCRbeta sequences. Patient heterogeneity within the CVID cohort put limits on correlating repertoire features with clinical complications. According to the authors, figuring out what caused the increased clonality in CVID would require sequencing the repertoires of T cell subpopulations. CVID subjects shared fewer TCRbeta clones with each other than healthy controls did (p < 0.0001). Increased TCRbeta clonality was found in CVID subjects compared with healthy controls (t-test p = 0.018), with the increase being most characteristic of about a third of subjects. Although equal DNA input was used, an average of about 85,000 unique sequences per sample was obtained for controls, compared with some 30,000 for CVID samples.

For sequencing, equivalent amounts of genomic DNA were input from CVID and control samples. For every sample, a 60 bp segment covering the rearranged TCRbeta CDR3 region was amplified and then sequenced. The immunoSEQ assay, a bias-corrected multiplex PCR combined with high-throughput sequencing, was used for TCRbeta amplification. Concerning the study's data processing: Each unique nucleotide sequence was treated as a clone and annotated with V, D and J genes, copy number and frequency. Sequences were labeled productive if in frame, and non-productive if out of frame or containing stop codons. Clonality was calculated from Shannon's entropy as previously described. The predicted amino acid sequences of productive clones were used to derive mean CDR3 Kyte-Doolittle hydropathy. Hierarchical clustering of scaled V gene usage was performed with the R hclust function using Manhattan distance and complete linkage. Clone sharing by CDR3 amino acid sequence was assessed by resampling 12 repertoires per group over 100 rounds. The repertoires were searched for some 70 published EBV-specific TCRbeta sequences and 200 to 300 published CMV-specific TCRbeta sequences. A couple of CVID samples that yielded fewer than 10,000 sequences were excluded from the analysis, so approximately 40 CVID repertoires were retained. The source is immuneACCESS, and TCRdb retained only in-frame sequences with V and J called. Part of the clones is not carried over; for the studies checked, unresolved V genes explain less than half of this, and the remainder is unexplained. V, J and clone size are those of that table, while D and trimming were read from the DNA. The table puts tens of thousands of clones in this sample, none counted just once. The ten largest account for 2.8% of the sample.

This TCR came from a person aged 18 to 75 in good health. The chain is made from TRBV5-4 and TRBJ2-7, with 8 central nucleotides matching TRBD2. Source material: peripheral blood mononuclear cells. The CDR3 corresponds to CASSLTSGPNEQYF. CDR3 DNA (partial): TGTGCCAGCAGCCTCACTAGCGGACCCAACGAG. When the CDR3 is completed using the reference TRBV5-4 and TRBJ2-7 genes on either side, the full variable domain is ETGVTQSPTHLIKTRGQQVTLRCSSQSGHNTVSWYQQALGQGPQFIFQYYREEENGRGNFPPRFSGLQFPNYSSELNVNALELDDSALYLCASSLTSGPNEQYFGPGTRLTVT.